This T cell receptor (beta chain) was recorded in a study of cytomegalovirus exposure and HLA in healthy donors. Germline V lookup: CDR1 SGHVS, CDR2 FNYEAQ. Trimming took 1 base from V and 8 from J, leaving 17 bases between them. The CDR3 spans 15 residues. Study results and caveats: Cytomegalovirus association was listed for 150 or so TCR beta chains. Among TCR sequences, most were rare, though some public TCRs appeared in many donors.

In regard to this clone: Its cognate antigen is unknown.

TCRdb's copy holds only in-frame clones and misses some; the assay was immunoSEQ multiplex PCR. This sample has around 150,000 clones, with about 88% found just once. The TCR originated in a young man in good health and CMV-seronegative. The source material was PBMCs. This chain joins TRBV7-6 and TRBJ1-2; D unclear. The CDR3 protein is CASSLDRLSLSGYTF. CDR3 coding DNA: TGTGCCAGCAGCTTAGATCGACTGTCCCTTAGCGGCTACACCTTC.